A selection of T cell receptor beta chains follows, all from one sample in a study of shared clonotypes between healthy human individuals. Generated by immunoSEQ multiplex PCR, the TCRdb table keeps only in-frame clones and is missing some. The sample consists of around 320,000 clones, about nine tenths of them appearing once. What was sequenced was memory CD8+ T cells sorted from blood. Source of these receptors: a man aged 18 to 30 in good health. CDR3s include the opening cysteine and the closing phenylalanine or tryptophan. The D gene is left open where the match is weak. A clone size is listed for some rows: how often the clone was seen (once, few, many), or a class if it is expanded.

j_gene: TRBJ1-3; len: 15; abundance: once; v_gene: TRBV5-6; d_gene: .; CDR3aa: CASSLGPTSGNTIYF; CDR3nt: TGTGCCAGCAGCTTGGGGCCGACCTCTGGAAACACCATATATTTT
j_gene: TRBJ2-5; len: 15; abundance: .; v_gene: TRBV10-3; d_gene: .; CDR3aa: CAISDRDLTQETQYF; CDR3nt: TGTGCCATCAGTGATAGGGACTTGACCCAAGAGACCCAGTACTTC
j_gene: TRBJ2-2; len: 13; abundance: .; v_gene: TRBV5-6; d_gene: .; CDR3aa: CASSFAGTGELFF; CDR3nt: TGTGCCAGCAGCTTTGCAGGAACCGGGGAGCTGTTTTTT
j_gene: TRBJ1-3; len: 18; abundance: .; v_gene: TRBV4-1; d_gene: .; CDR3aa: CASRGHPQGILAGNTIYF; CDR3nt: TGCGCCAGCAGGGGCCATCCGCAGGGGATACTCGCTGGAAACACCATATATTTT
j_gene: TRBJ1-1; len: 14; abundance: many; v_gene: TRBV10-3; d_gene: TRBD1; CDR3aa: CAIGRTGATTEAFF; CDR3nt: TGTGCCATCGGACGGACAGGGGCCACCACTGAAGCTTTCTTT
j_gene: TRBJ2-5; len: 15; abundance: .; v_gene: TRBV6-5; d_gene: .; CDR3aa: CASSITGPPGETQYF; CDR3nt: TGTGCCAGCAGCATAACAGGGCCACCGGGCGAGACCCAGTACTTC
j_gene: TRBJ2-7; len: 15; abundance: few; v_gene: TRBV7-2; d_gene: .; CDR3aa: CASSLGVSGIYEQYF; CDR3nt: TGTGCCAGCAGCTTAGGGGTTAGTGGGATATACGAGCAGTACTTC
j_gene: TRBJ2-7; len: 15; abundance: .; v_gene: TRBV7-2; d_gene: .; CDR3aa: CASSPWTLARWEQYF; CDR3nt: TGTGCCAGCAGCCCATGGACTCTCGCTCGGTGGGAGCAGTACTTC
j_gene: TRBJ1-1; len: 13; abundance: .; v_gene: TRBV30; d_gene: .; CDR3aa: CAWSVPGVVEAFF; CDR3nt: TGTGCCTGGAGTGTGCCCGGGGTGGTGGAAGCTTTCTTT
j_gene: TRBJ2-2; len: 13; abundance: .; v_gene: TRBV7-3; d_gene: .; CDR3aa: CASSPGGFEELFF; CDR3nt: TGTGCCAGCAGTCCCGGAGGGTTTGAGGAGCTGTTTTTT
j_gene: TRBJ1-6; len: 12; abundance: .; v_gene: TRBV5-4; d_gene: .; CDR3aa: CASSLEGSPLHF; CDR3nt: TGTGCCAGCAGCTTGGAGGGGTCACCCCTCCACTTT
j_gene: TRBJ2-7; len: 16; abundance: .; v_gene: TRBV9; d_gene: TRBD1; CDR3aa: CASSLRSLDRCYEQYF; CDR3nt: TGTGCCAGCAGCCTCCGCTCCTTGGACAGGTGCTACGAGCAGTACTTC
j_gene: TRBJ2-7; len: 15; abundance: medium-sized; v_gene: TRBV5-6; d_gene: TRBD2; CDR3aa: CASSFSSGREGEQYF; CDR3nt: TGTGCCAGCAGCTTCTCTAGCGGGCGCGAGGGCGAGCAGTACTTC
j_gene: TRBJ2-3; len: 13; abundance: few; v_gene: TRBV9; d_gene: .; CDR3aa: CASSVVSTDTQYF; CDR3nt: TGTGCCAGCAGCGTAGTATCGACAGATACGCAGTATTTT
j_gene: TRBJ1-1; len: 14; abundance: many; v_gene: TRBV30; d_gene: .; CDR3aa: CAWRWETGNTEAFF; CDR3nt: TGTGCCTGGAGATGGGAGACAGGTAACACTGAAGCTTTCTTT
j_gene: TRBJ2-2; len: 17; abundance: .; v_gene: TRBV7-8; d_gene: TRBD1; CDR3aa: CASSLRQTGGETGELFF; CDR3nt: TGTGCCAGCAGCTTAAGACAAACAGGGGGCGAAACCGGGGAGCTGTTTTTT
j_gene: TRBJ1-1; len: 14; abundance: .; v_gene: TRBV30; d_gene: .; CDR3aa: CAWNYEGLTEGAFF; CDR3nt: TGTGCCTGGAATTACGAGGGACTCACAGAAGGGGCTTTCTTT
j_gene: TRBJ2-7; len: 14; abundance: .; v_gene: TRBV9; d_gene: .; CDR3aa: CASSVGGGVDEQYF; CDR3nt: TGTGCCAGCAGCGTAGGGGGCGGAGTCGACGAGCAGTACTTC
j_gene: TRBJ2-7; len: 16; abundance: many; v_gene: TRBV7-9; d_gene: .; CDR3aa: CASSPPSGEGTYEQYF; CDR3nt: TGTGCCAGCAGCCCTCCCTCAGGGGAAGGTACCTACGAGCAGTACTTC
j_gene: TRBJ2-3; len: 13; abundance: .; v_gene: TRBV6-6; d_gene: .; CDR3aa: CASSRTSPDTQYF; CDR3nt: TGTGCCAGCAGTCGTACTAGTCCAGATACGCAGTATTTT
j_gene: TRBJ2-7; len: 13; abundance: few; v_gene: TRBV27; d_gene: .; CDR3aa: CASNPLGGNEQYF; CDR3nt: TGTGCCAGCAACCCTCTAGGGGGGAACGAGCAGTACTTC
j_gene: TRBJ2-1; len: 18; abundance: .; v_gene: TRBV28; d_gene: TRBD2; CDR3aa: CASSLQAGGPTSYNEQFF; CDR3nt: TGTGCCAGCAGTTTACAAGCGGGGGGGCCTACTTCCTACAATGAGCAGTTCTTC
j_gene: TRBJ1-2; len: 14; abundance: .; v_gene: TRBV6-1; d_gene: .; CDR3aa: CASSEIGRTYGYTF; CDR3nt: TGTGCCAGCAGTGAAATAGGGAGAACCTATGGCTACACCTTC
j_gene: TRBJ2-2; len: 14; abundance: few; v_gene: TRBV28; d_gene: .; CDR3aa: CASLGAVNTGELFF; CDR3nt: TGTGCCAGCTTAGGAGCTGTTAACACCGGGGAGCTGTTTTTT
j_gene: TRBJ2-7; len: 14; abundance: .; v_gene: TRBV2; d_gene: .; CDR3aa: CASSDQHSLYEQYF; CDR3nt: TGTGCCAGCAGTGACCAACACTCCCTCTACGAGCAGTACTTC
j_gene: TRBJ2-3; len: 13; abundance: few; v_gene: TRBV4-1; d_gene: .; CDR3aa: CASSSYTTDTQYF; CDR3nt: TGCGCCAGCAGCTCCTACACGACAGATACGCAGTATTTT
j_gene: TRBJ2-3; len: 16; abundance: once; v_gene: TRBV5-4; d_gene: TRBD2; CDR3aa: CASSTIAGTSTDTQYF; CDR3nt: TGTGCCAGCAGCACGATAGCGGGAACTAGCACAGATACGCAGTATTTT
j_gene: TRBJ2-1; len: 18; abundance: .; v_gene: TRBV11-2; d_gene: TRBD2; CDR3aa: CASSPGVAGGSSYNEQFF; CDR3nt: TGTGCCAGCAGCCCAGGGGTCGCGGGGGGTAGCTCCTACAATGAGCAGTTCTTC
j_gene: TRBJ1-5; len: 18; abundance: .; v_gene: TRBV18; d_gene: .; CDR3aa: CASSPPKGVSGSNQPQHF; CDR3nt: TGTGCCAGCTCACCCCCCAAGGGGGTTAGTGGCAGCAATCAGCCCCAGCATTTT
j_gene: TRBJ2-5; len: 11; abundance: .; v_gene: TRBV2; d_gene: .; CDR3aa: CASTGQETQYF; CDR3nt: TGTGCCAGCACCGGTCAAGAGACCCAGTACTTC
j_gene: TRBJ1-1; len: 14; abundance: .; v_gene: TRBV15; d_gene: .; CDR3aa: CATSEPRDNTEAFF; CDR3nt: TGTGCCACCAGCGAACCCAGGGACAACACTGAAGCTTTCTTT
j_gene: TRBJ2-7; len: 15; abundance: .; v_gene: TRBV6-5; d_gene: .; CDR3aa: CASSSGLQIPYEQYF; CDR3nt: TGTGCCAGCAGTTCGGGTTTGCAGATACCCTACGAGCAGTACTTC
j_gene: TRBJ2-7; len: 16; abundance: .; v_gene: TRBV10-3; d_gene: TRBD1; CDR3aa: CAISSLQGVLSYEQYF; CDR3nt: TGTGCCATCAGTTCACTTCAGGGGGTCCTCTCCTACGAGCAGTACTTC
j_gene: TRBJ1-4; len: 15; abundance: .; v_gene: TRBV7-6; d_gene: .; CDR3aa: CASSLVAGPHEKLFF; CDR3nt: TGTGCCAGCAGCTTAGTGGCGGGACCACATGAAAAACTGTTTTTT
j_gene: TRBJ1-1; len: 13; abundance: .; v_gene: TRBV2; d_gene: .; CDR3aa: CASSGRQNTEAFF; CDR3nt: TGTGCCAGCAGTGGACGACAGAACACTGAAGCTTTCTTT